Listed here is a single TCR beta chain. This clonotype was counted a few times. Its antigen target is currently unknown. No base quality values were provided; no much bigger clone lies one nucleotide off. This record belongs to a study of CD8 T cells in ankylosing spondylitis (dated by TCRdb to the late 2010s). Notes on the research overall: The study set out to find disease-linked TCR variants by profiling T cell receptor beta repertoires in ankylosing spondylitis patients and healthy donors. In total, the full study cohort was made up of 108 healthy donors and some 26 ankylosing spondylitis patients. Peripheral blood was sampled, and synovial fluid was additionally collected from ankylosing spondylitis patients.

The paper as a whole reports these results and caveats: A TCR beta motif made up of several highly homologous amino acid variants appeared to be characteristic of blood from ankylosing spondylitis patients. Some of the motif variants had been reported before in the synovial fluid and blood of reactive arthritis patients, a finding that suggests common disease-initiation mechanisms. The disease-linked clones were reported as significantly enriched in matched synovial fluid samples from ankylosing spondylitis patients. The disease-linked clones had a CD8+ phenotype and were found at relatively low frequencies in peripheral blood.

The sequencer listed for this sample is Illumina HiSeq 2500. Quantitative 5'-RACE with molecular barcodes was the method used to prepare the TCR beta libraries. The original methods were these. To identify disease-linked TCR variants, a new computational method was used, one built on a probabilistic model of VDJ rearrangement. Clones were called with MiXCR by TCRdb after fastp trimmed the public reads at Q25, and only in-frame beta chains were retained. Every CDR3 protein is listed once, alongside the most common genes and DNA of its rows. These V and J calls are TCRdb output, not the study's own analysis. Here the sample has roughly 350,000 distinct CDR3 sequences; 6.5% to 10% occur a single time. The ten top clones hold roughly 15% of the sample. The cysteine opens and the phenylalanine closes a CDR3 of 16 amino acids. Left in the record is the CDR3 DNA by itself, 48 bases read in frame from the first base. The V and J ends are trimmed by 0 bases and 1 base, leaving 14 bases between them. The germline V gene encodes CDR1 DFQATT and CDR2 SNEGSKA (reference sequence).

Sequencing was performed on blood, either unsorted or a sorted T cell fraction (not recorded which). The V and J segments used are TRBV20-1 and TRBJ2-3; the D gene assignment is ambiguous. The source of this sequence is a male donor with ankylosing spondylitis. The base sequence is TGCAGTGCTAGAGATCTAGGGCCACTCGGCACAGATACGCAGTATTTT. It translates as CSARDLGPLGTDTQYF.